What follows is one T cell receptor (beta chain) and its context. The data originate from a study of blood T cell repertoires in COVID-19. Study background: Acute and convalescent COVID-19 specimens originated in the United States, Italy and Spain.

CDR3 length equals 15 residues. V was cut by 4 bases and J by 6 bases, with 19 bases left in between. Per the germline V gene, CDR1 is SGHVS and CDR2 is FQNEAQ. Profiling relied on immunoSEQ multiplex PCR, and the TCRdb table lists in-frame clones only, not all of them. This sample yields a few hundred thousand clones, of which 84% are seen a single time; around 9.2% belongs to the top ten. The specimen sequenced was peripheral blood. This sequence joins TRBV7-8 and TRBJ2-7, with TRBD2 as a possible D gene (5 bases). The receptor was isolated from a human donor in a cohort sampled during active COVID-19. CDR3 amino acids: CASSYEGLGQSEQYF. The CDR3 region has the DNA TGTGCCAGCAGCTACGAGGGTCTAGGGCAGAGCGAGCAGTACTTC.